This is a list of T cell receptor beta chains from one sample in a study of cytomegalovirus exposure and HLA in healthy donors. Profiled with immunoSEQ multiplex PCR; TCRdb holds only in-frame clones, not every one. The sample has 85,000 to 110,000 clones, roughly 80% seen once. The sample consisted of PBMCs. These receptors originate from a man aged 50-59 years in good health and CMV-seropositive. CDR3s include the opening cysteine and the closing phenylalanine or tryptophan. A D gene is named only where the DNA matches it firmly. Part of the rows lack a size; the others show once, few, many or a class for expanded clones.

abundance: NA; v_gene: TRBV15; d_gene: NA; j_gene: TRBJ2-6; CDR3nt: TGTGCCACCAGCAACAGGGATCTTGGGGCCAACGTCCTGACTTTC; CDR3aa: CATSNRDLGANVLTF
abundance: NA; v_gene: TRBV7-9; d_gene: NA; j_gene: TRBJ1-1; CDR3nt: TGTGCCAGCAGCTTAGAATCCCTCGGACAAAACACTGAAGCTTTCTTT; CDR3aa: CASSLESLGQNTEAFF
abundance: NA; v_gene: TRBV19; d_gene: TRBD1; j_gene: TRBJ1-2; CDR3nt: TGTGCCAGTAGCGGGACAGCCCCGACGACCGCCTATGGCTACACCTTC; CDR3aa: CASSGTAPTTAYGYTF
abundance: NA; v_gene: TRBV4-2; d_gene: TRBD2; j_gene: TRBJ2-3; CDR3nt: TGTGCCAGCAGCCAAGATGTAGGGCTAGCGGTCACAGATACGCAGTATTTT; CDR3aa: CASSQDVGLAVTDTQYF
abundance: NA; v_gene: TRBV2; d_gene: NA; j_gene: TRBJ2-7; CDR3nt: TGTGCCAGCAGTGGGACTTCCTACGAGCAGTACTTC; CDR3aa: CASSGTSYEQYF
abundance: NA; v_gene: TRBV10-1; d_gene: NA; j_gene: TRBJ2-7; CDR3nt: TGCGCCAGCAGTGAGAGAGGATTAGCCGAGCAGTACTTC; CDR3aa: CASSERGLAEQYF
abundance: NA; v_gene: TRBV9; d_gene: NA; j_gene: TRBJ2-1; CDR3nt: TGTGCCAGCAGCGCCGGAGGACAGCCCGGATACAATGAGCAGTTCTTC; CDR3aa: CASSAGGQPGYNEQFF
abundance: NA; v_gene: TRBV6-5; d_gene: TRBD2; j_gene: TRBJ2-7; CDR3nt: TGTGCCAGCGGCCGGACTAGCGGCTACGAGCAGTACTTC; CDR3aa: CASGRTSGYEQYF
abundance: NA; v_gene: TRBV7-2; d_gene: TRBD2; j_gene: TRBJ2-1; CDR3nt: TGTGCCAGCAGCTCCCCGGGGGGGGGCCGTCACAATGAGCAGTTCTTC; CDR3aa: CASSSPGGGRHNEQFF
abundance: NA; v_gene: TRBV11-1; d_gene: NA; j_gene: TRBJ2-7; CDR3nt: TGTGCCAGCAGCTTAGGTGTGGGCGAAAACTACGAGCAGTACTTC; CDR3aa: CASSLGVGENYEQYF
abundance: NA; v_gene: TRBV7-2; d_gene: NA; j_gene: TRBJ1-3; CDR3nt: TGTGCCAGCAGCTCCCACCAGGGAAGCTCTGGAAACACCATATATTTT; CDR3aa: CASSSHQGSSGNTIYF
abundance: NA; v_gene: TRBV21-1; d_gene: NA; j_gene: TRBJ1-1; CDR3nt: TGTGCCAGCAGCAAAGAATTTGAGGGTAAGAACACTGAAGCTTTCTTT; CDR3aa: CASSKEFEGKNTEAFF
abundance: NA; v_gene: TRBV30; d_gene: NA; j_gene: TRBJ2-7; CDR3nt: TGTGCCTGGAGTTGGAGGGGAGCGGGCGAGCAGTACTTC; CDR3aa: CAWSWRGAGEQYF
abundance: NA; v_gene: TRBV6-1; d_gene: NA; j_gene: TRBJ1-5; CDR3nt: TGTGCCAGCACCTATGATGGCAATCAGCCCCAGCATTTT; CDR3aa: CASTYDGNQPQHF
abundance: NA; v_gene: TRBV7-9; d_gene: NA; j_gene: TRBJ2-5; CDR3nt: TGTGCCAGCAGCTTAGAGGGAGTAGAGACCCAGTACTTC; CDR3aa: CASSLEGVETQYF
abundance: NA; v_gene: TRBV18; d_gene: NA; j_gene: TRBJ1-5; CDR3nt: TGTGCCAGCTCACCAGGGGGGTACAATCAGCCCCAGCATTTT; CDR3aa: CASSPGGYNQPQHF
abundance: few; v_gene: TRBV6-1; d_gene: TRBD1; j_gene: TRBJ1-2; CDR3nt: TGTGCCAGCAGTATACAGGGGTTTAATGGCTACACCTTC; CDR3aa: CASSIQGFNGYTF
abundance: few; v_gene: TRBV29-1; d_gene: TRBD1; j_gene: TRBJ1-1; CDR3nt: TGCAGCGTAGACGGACAGGGAGGGGACACTGAAGCTTTCTTT; CDR3aa: CSVDGQGGDTEAFF
abundance: NA; v_gene: TRBV7-3; d_gene: TRBD1; j_gene: TRBJ1-5; CDR3nt: TGTGCCAGCAGCCCGGGACAGGTCGGAGATCAGCCCCAGCATTTT; CDR3aa: CASSPGQVGDQPQHF
abundance: NA; v_gene: TRBV10-3; d_gene: TRBD2; j_gene: TRBJ2-5; CDR3nt: TGTGCCATCAGAGGACTAGCGGGAGAGACCCAGTACTTC; CDR3aa: CAIRGLAGETQYF
abundance: NA; v_gene: TRBV2; d_gene: NA; j_gene: TRBJ1-4; CDR3nt: TGTGCCAGCAGTGACAGGGGTGAAAAACTGTTTTTT; CDR3aa: CASSDRGEKLFF
abundance: few; v_gene: TRBV11-3; d_gene: NA; j_gene: TRBJ2-5; CDR3nt: TGTGCCAGCAGCTTAGTAGCTTCCGGGCAAGAGACCCAGTACTTC; CDR3aa: CASSLVASGQETQYF
abundance: NA; v_gene: TRBV20-1; d_gene: NA; j_gene: TRBJ1-1; CDR3nt: TGCAGTTCTGCAGTTCTCACTGAAGCTTTCTTT; CDR3aa: CSSAVLTEAFF
abundance: NA; v_gene: TRBV15; d_gene: NA; j_gene: TRBJ2-3; CDR3nt: TGTGCCACCAGCAGAGTGGCACTAGGCCCAGATACGCAGTATTTT; CDR3aa: CATSRVALGPDTQYF
abundance: NA; v_gene: TRBV28; d_gene: TRBD1; j_gene: TRBJ1-5; CDR3nt: TGTGCCAGCAGTTCAGGACAGGGAGGAAATCAGCCCCAGCATTTT; CDR3aa: CASSSGQGGNQPQHF
abundance: NA; v_gene: TRBV9; d_gene: NA; j_gene: TRBJ1-6; CDR3nt: TGTGCCAGCAGCGTAGGAAATAACAGGGTCACTTCACCCCTCCACTTT; CDR3aa: CASSVGNNRVTSPLHF
abundance: NA; v_gene: TRBV4-1; d_gene: NA; j_gene: TRBJ2-7; CDR3nt: TGCGCCAGCAGCTATAGTTTCGGGGGAGGATGGGAAAATTCCTACGAGCAGTACTTC; CDR3aa: CASSYSFGGGWENSYEQYF
abundance: few; v_gene: TRBV18; d_gene: NA; j_gene: TRBJ1-4; CDR3nt: TGTGCCAGCTCACCAGGGGCGCAACCTAATGAAAAACTGTTTTTT; CDR3aa: CASSPGAQPNEKLFF
abundance: NA; v_gene: TRBV27; d_gene: TRBD1; j_gene: TRBJ2-7; CDR3nt: TGTGCCAGCAGTTTAAAGGTCCCCGGACAGGGGTTCGAGCAGTACTTC; CDR3aa: CASSLKVPGQGFEQYF
abundance: NA; v_gene: TRBV9; d_gene: NA; j_gene: TRBJ2-6; CDR3nt: TGTGCCAGCAGCCCACGACACAGCTCTGGGGCCAACGTCCTGACTTTC; CDR3aa: CASSPRHSSGANVLTF
abundance: NA; v_gene: TRBV18; d_gene: TRBD1; j_gene: TRBJ1-4; CDR3nt: TGTGCCAGCTCACGCGACAGGGATCCAGGTGAAAAACTGTTTTTT; CDR3aa: CASSRDRDPGEKLFF
abundance: once; v_gene: TRBV27; d_gene: TRBD1; j_gene: TRBJ2-4; CDR3nt: TGTGCCAGCAGTCCCGGGACAGCCGAGAGGGGGAACATTCAGTACTTC; CDR3aa: CASSPGTAERGNIQYF
abundance: NA; v_gene: TRBV4-2; d_gene: TRBD2; j_gene: TRBJ2-1; CDR3nt: TGTGCCAGCAGCCAAGATCTGGGGACTAGTTTAAATGAGCAGTTCTTC; CDR3aa: CASSQDLGTSLNEQFF
abundance: NA; v_gene: TRBV19; d_gene: TRBD1; j_gene: TRBJ1-2; CDR3nt: TGTGCCAGTACCGACAGGGGCAAAGGGAGTAACTATGGCTACACCTTC; CDR3aa: CASTDRGKGSNYGYTF
abundance: NA; v_gene: TRBV28; d_gene: NA; j_gene: TRBJ2-7; CDR3nt: TGTGCCAGCAGTCTTCCAGGACTGCCGGGGGAGCAGTACTTC; CDR3aa: CASSLPGLPGEQYF
abundance: few; v_gene: TRBV7-9; d_gene: NA; j_gene: TRBJ2-1; CDR3nt: TGTTCCAGCAGCCGCTCGGCTAGCCCTGTGGATGAGCAGTTCTTC; CDR3aa: CSSSRSASPVDEQFF
abundance: NA; v_gene: TRBV7-3; d_gene: NA; j_gene: TRBJ2-7; CDR3nt: TGTGCCAGCAGCTTATCGATAGCGGAGGGGTACGAGCAGTACTTC; CDR3aa: CASSLSIAEGYEQYF
abundance: NA; v_gene: TRBV18; d_gene: NA; j_gene: TRBJ2-7; CDR3nt: TGTGCCAGCTCGGTAGAGGGCCCCCAACTTACCTACGAGCAGTACTTC; CDR3aa: CASSVEGPQLTYEQYF
abundance: few; v_gene: TRBV7-3; d_gene: NA; j_gene: TRBJ2-1; CDR3nt: TGTGCCAGCAGCCTCCGGGGACTCCAAAACTACAATGAGCAGTTCTTC; CDR3aa: CASSLRGLQNYNEQFF
abundance: NA; v_gene: TRBV10-2; d_gene: NA; j_gene: TRBJ2-7; CDR3nt: TGCGCCAGCAGTGGGAGCGTCGTCACTAACGAGCAGTACTTC; CDR3aa: CASSGSVVTNEQYF
abundance: NA; v_gene: TRBV27; d_gene: NA; j_gene: TRBJ2-4; CDR3nt: TGTGCCAGCAGTTCCCCGGGACTCCAGGACATTCAGTACTTC; CDR3aa: CASSSPGLQDIQYF
abundance: NA; v_gene: TRBV30; d_gene: NA; j_gene: TRBJ2-5; CDR3nt: TGTGCCTGGAGTATAGGGGGTGGGGGGACCCAGTACTTC; CDR3aa: CAWSIGGGGTQYF
abundance: NA; v_gene: TRBV29-1; d_gene: NA; j_gene: TRBJ2-7; CDR3nt: TGCAGCGTTGATAGCGGCAGGGGGGACTACGAGCAGTACTTC; CDR3aa: CSVDSGRGDYEQYF
abundance: few; v_gene: TRBV2; d_gene: TRBD2; j_gene: TRBJ2-3; CDR3nt: TGTGCCAGCAGTGACGGCCTAGCGGGGAGCACAGATACGCAGTATTTT; CDR3aa: CASSDGLAGSTDTQYF
abundance: NA; v_gene: TRBV20-1; d_gene: TRBD1; j_gene: TRBJ2-1; CDR3nt: TGCAGTGCGAACGGACAGGGGCGACCGTTCTTC; CDR3aa: CSANGQGRPFF